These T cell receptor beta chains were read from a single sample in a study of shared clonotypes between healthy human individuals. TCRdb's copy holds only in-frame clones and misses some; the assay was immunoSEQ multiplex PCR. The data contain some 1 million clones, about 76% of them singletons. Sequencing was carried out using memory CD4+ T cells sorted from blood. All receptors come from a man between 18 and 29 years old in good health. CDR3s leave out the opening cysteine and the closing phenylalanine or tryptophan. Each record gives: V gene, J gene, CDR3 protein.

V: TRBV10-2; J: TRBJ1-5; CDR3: ASSAQDGQPQH
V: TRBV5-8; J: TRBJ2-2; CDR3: ASSLRSAGGIGELF
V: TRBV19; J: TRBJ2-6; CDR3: ASSIDGQGLSGANVLT
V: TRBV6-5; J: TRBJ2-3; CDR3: ASREPGTDTQY
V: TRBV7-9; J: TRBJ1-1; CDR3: ASSLSLTNTEAF
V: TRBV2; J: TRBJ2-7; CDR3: ASSDPGWGYEQY
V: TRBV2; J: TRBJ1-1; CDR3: ASSQGQMNTEAF
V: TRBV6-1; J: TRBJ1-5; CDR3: ASSPEGQGTQPQH
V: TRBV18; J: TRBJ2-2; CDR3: ASSPSTGNTGELF
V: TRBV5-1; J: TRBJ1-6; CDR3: ASSLVGARSPLH
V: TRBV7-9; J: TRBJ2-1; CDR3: ASSLEGLAGEEQF
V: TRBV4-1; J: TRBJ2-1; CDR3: ASSQGSGAGYNEQF
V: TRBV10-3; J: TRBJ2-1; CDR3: AISDFTPGLLTYNEQF
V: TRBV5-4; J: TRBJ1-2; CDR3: ASSQVGGANYGYT